A single sample gave rise to the 19 T cell receptor beta chains below, sequenced in a study of blood T cell repertoires in COVID-19. Assay: immunoSEQ multiplex PCR; the TCRdb copy retains only in-frame clones and omits some. The sample comprises about 200,000 clones, around nine tenths of which are singletons, and less than 7.5% rests with the top ten. The source material was peripheral blood. These receptors came from a woman aged 40 to 49 who had recovered from COVID-19.

In this sample, this clone turned up once. The rearrangement joins TRBV28 to TRBJ1-5; 10 positions match TRBD1. From germline, CDR1 is MDHEN and CDR2 SYDVKM. This CDR3 comprises 15 residues. V was pared by 4 bases and J by 2 bases, with 2 bases of the junction left unmatched. CDR3 amino acids: CASSSGTGGNQPQHF. CDR3 nucleotide sequence: TGTGCCAGCAGTTCGGGGACAGGGGGCAATCAGCCCCAGCATTTT. The variable domain in full, completed from reference TRBV28 and TRBJ1-5, reads DVKVTQSSRYLVKRTGEKVFLECVQDMDHENMFWYRQDPGLGLRLIYFSYDVKMKEKGDIPEGYSVSREKKERFSLILESASTNQTSMYLCASSSGTGGNQPQHFGDGTRLSIL.

The V call is TRBV7-7, the J call TRBJ2-3, with D unclear. The CDR3 spans 13 residues. V was cut by 0 bases and J by 6 bases, with 7 bases left in between. Germline values: CDR1 SSHAT, CDR2 FNYEAQ (reference sequence). CDR3 amino acids: CASSLAAEDTQYF. The DNA for the CDR3 is TGTGCCAGCAGCTTAGCCGCTGAGGATACGCAGTATTTT.

The rearrangement joins TRBV2 to TRBJ2-7; 10 bases are a match to TRBD1. Germline CDR1 is SNHLY and CDR2 is FYNNEI. The CDR3 has 13 residues. After removal of 6 bases from V and 4 bases from J, the junction contained 3 bases not matched to a gene. The DNA for the CDR3 is TGTGCCAGCAGATGGGACAGGGGATACGAGCAGTACTTC. This gives the protein CASRWDRGYEQYF.

V and J are TRBV28 and TRBJ1-5; 7 bases map to TRBD1. CDR3 length equals 15 residues. The V gene end was trimmed by 4 bases and the J gene end by 8 bases; junction bases not matched to a gene: 11. CDR1 and CDR2 (germline): MDHEN, SYDVKM. The CDR3 loop is CASSSPQGPEKPQHF. The DNA of the CDR3 is TGTGCCAGCAGTTCCCCACAGGGGCCGGAAAAGCCCCAGCATTTT.

The V gene is TRBV28, the J gene TRBJ1-1; 7 bases fit TRBD1. Germline CDR1 and CDR2: MDHEN and SYDVKM. The V segment lost 7 bases and the J segment 1 base; nucleotides outside the gene matches: 9. This CDR3 has 15 amino acids. The CDR3 spells CASTSPGQANTEAFF. The CDR3 DNA reads as TGTGCCAGCACCTCCCCCGGACAGGCGAACACTGAAGCTTTCTTT.

The CDR3 sequence is CASSQVLQNRNEQYF. The CDR3 DNA is TGTGCCAGCAGCCAGGTCCTACAGAACAGAAACGAGCAGTACTTC. V usage is TRBV3-1 (or the pseudogene TRBV3-2) and J usage is TRBJ2-7; D uncertain. This CDR3 is built from 15 residues. Germline CDR1 is LGHDT and CDR2 is YNNKEL (reference sequence). Trimming removed 3 bases at V and 5 bases at J, with 17 bases between.

The chain employs TRBV7-9 and TRBJ2-7; TRBD1 agrees at 8 bases. This CDR3 is built from 14 residues. The trim removed 3 bases at V and 2 bases at J, leaving 3 bases unmatched. Germline CDR1 is SEHNR and CDR2 is FQNEAQ (reference sequence). The CDR3: CASSLWDRPYEQYF. The CDR3, as DNA: TGTGCCAGCAGCTTGTGGGACAGGCCCTACGAGCAGTACTTC. The full variable domain, with the rest looked up from reference TRBV7-9 and TRBJ2-7, is DTGVSQNPRHKITKRGQNVTFRCDPISEHNRLYWYRQTLGQGPEFLTYFQNEAQLEKSRLLSDRFSAERPKGSFSTLEIQRTEQGDSAMYLCASSLWDRPYEQYFGPGTRLTVT.

The chain links TRBV28 to TRBJ2-7, with TRBD2 identical over 8 bases. V lost 6 bases to trimming and J lost 0 bases; unmatched junction nucleotides: 1. The CDR3 extends over 13 amino acids. Germline values: CDR1 MDHEN, CDR2 SYDVKM. CDR3 bases: TGTGCCAGCAGGGGACTAGACTCCTACGAGCAGTACTTC. Encoded protein: CASRGLDSYEQYF. The variable domain in full, with the rest retrieved from reference TRBV28 and TRBJ2-7, is DVKVTQSSRYLVKRTGEKVFLECVQDMDHENMFWYRQDPGLGLRLIYFSYDVKMKEKGDIPEGYSVSREKKERFSLILESASTNQTSMYLCASRGLDSYEQYFGPGTRLTVT.

The genes are TRBV14 and TRBJ2-5; 8 bases line up with TRBD2. The CDR3 consists of 14 residues. V lost 2 bases to trimming and J lost 4 bases; unmatched junction nucleotides: 3. Germline CDR1 and CDR2: SGHDN and FVKESK. The chain's CDR3 is CASSQNLAGETQYF. The CDR3 coding sequence is TGTGCCAGCAGCCAAAATCTAGCGGGAGAGACCCAGTACTTC. The full variable domain, rest sourced from reference TRBV14 and TRBJ2-5, is EAGVTQFPSHSVIEKGQTVTLRCDPISGHDNLYWYRRVMGKEIKFLLHFVKESKQDESGMPNNRFLAERTGGTYSTLKVQPAELEDSGVYFCASSQNLAGETQYFGPGTRLLVL.

The genes are TRBV9 and TRBJ1-1; D is ambiguous. The CDR3 contains 13 residues. Germline CDR1 reads SGDLS; CDR2 reads YYNGEE. Trimming took off 0 bases at V and 7 bases at J, with 10 bases between the two ends. The CDR3 sequence is CASSVGRTDEAFF. In DNA form, the CDR3 reads TGTGCCAGCAGCGTAGGACGGACTGATGAAGCTTTCTTT.

V gene TRBV21-1 combines with J gene TRBJ2-7; the D call TRBD2 from the table was never checked on the DNA. TRBV21-1 is labeled a pseudogene. The CDR3 covers 12 residues. CDR3 in DNA: TGTGCCACCTTTAGCGGGACCTACGAGCAGTACTTC. Its protein is CATFSGTYEQYF.

In this sample, this clone turned up once. The genes are TRBV9 and TRBJ1-6; 10 bases are a match to TRBD1. J lost 14 bases, V lost 0 bases, and 8 bases had no gene match. The CDR3 runs 15 residues. The germline V gene encodes CDR1 SGDLS and CDR2 YYNGEE. The CDR3 here is CASSVGDRGVGTLHF. In DNA form, the CDR3 reads TGTGCCAGCAGCGTAGGGGACAGGGGTGTCGGGACCCTCCACTTT.

The gene calls are TRBV11-2 and TRBJ2-7; a weak D match, TRBD2 (5 bases). The germline gives CDR1 SGHAT, CDR2 FQNNGV. This CDR3 comprises 14 residues. V dropped 3 bases and J dropped 6 bases, with 15 bases sitting between them. The CDR3 sequence is CASSLRARRREQYF. The CDR3 nucleotides read TGTGCCAGCAGCTTGCGGGCCAGGCGGCGCGAGCAGTACTTC.

The chain recombines TRBV15 with TRBJ2-7, with 7 nucleotides matching TRBD2. The CDR3 runs 14 residues. Germline V gives CDR1 LNHNV, CDR2 YYDKDF (reference sequence). After removal of 2 bases from V and 2 bases from J, the junction contained 3 bases not matched to a gene. The CDR3 sequence: CATSRPAGPYEQYF. The CDR3 DNA reads TGTGCCACCAGCAGACCAGCGGGGCCCTACGAGCAGTACTTC. The full variable domain, completed using reference TRBV15 and TRBJ2-7, is DAMVIQNPRYQVTQFGKPVTLSCSQTLNHNVMYWYQQKSSQAPKLLFHYYDKDFNNEADTPDNFQSRRPNTSFCFLDIRSPGLGDTAMYLCATSRPAGPYEQYFGPGTRLTVT.

CDR3 nucleotide sequence: TGTGCCTGGGGGACTAGCGGGAGAACGCAGTATTTT. Translating it yields CAWGTSGRTQYF. The gene calls are TRBV30 and TRBJ2-3, with 14 nucleotides matching TRBD2. Germline CDR1 is GTSNPN and CDR2 is SVGIG (reference sequence). The CDR3 is made up of 12 amino acids. V shed 5 bases, J shed 9 bases, and the junction held 1 base outside the gene matches.

The chain carries TRBV29-1 and TRBJ1-4; TRBD1 matches at 7 bases. The germline V gene has CDR1 SQVTM and CDR2 ANQGSEA. V lost 5 bases, J lost 8 bases, and 5 bases stayed unmatched. The CDR3 is 12 residues long. The CDR3 spells CSVLGQLEKLFF. The DNA of the CDR3 is TGCAGCGTTTTGGGACAGTTAGAAAAACTGTTTTTT.

The chain is built from TRBV30 and TRBJ2-2; a possible D gene is TRBD2 (7 bases). CDR3 length: 20 residues. V lost 0 bases and J 10 bases, leaving 33 bases between the germline ends. Germline lookup yields CDR1 GTSNPN and CDR2 SVGIG (reference sequence). The CDR3 sequence is CAWSVSWDYQSQRGHSELFF. As DNA, the CDR3 is TGTGCCTGGAGTGTATCGTGGGACTACCAAAGTCAACGGGGACACTCGGAGCTGTTTTTT.

The chain joins TRBV27 to TRBJ2-7; D perhaps matches TRBD1 (6 bases). CDR3 size: 13 residues. With 2 bases removed from V and 3 bases from J, the gap between germline ends came to 8 bases. CDR1 and CDR2 from the germline V gene are MNHEY and SMNVEV (reference sequence). The CDR3 DNA follows: TGTGCCAGCAGTTTAACGGGACACTACGAGCAGTACTTC. Translated, it gives CASSLTGHYEQYF.

CDR3 amino acids: CAWNSGKNTGELFF. Here the CDR3 DNA reads TGTGCCTGGAATAGCGGGAAGAACACCGGGGAGCTGTTTTTT. The chain uses TRBV30 and TRBJ2-2; 8 bases align to TRBD2. The CDR3 consists of 14 residues. The V gene end was trimmed by 4 bases and the J gene end by 1 base; junction bases not matched to a gene: 2. Germline V gives CDR1 GTSNPN, CDR2 SVGIG (reference sequence).